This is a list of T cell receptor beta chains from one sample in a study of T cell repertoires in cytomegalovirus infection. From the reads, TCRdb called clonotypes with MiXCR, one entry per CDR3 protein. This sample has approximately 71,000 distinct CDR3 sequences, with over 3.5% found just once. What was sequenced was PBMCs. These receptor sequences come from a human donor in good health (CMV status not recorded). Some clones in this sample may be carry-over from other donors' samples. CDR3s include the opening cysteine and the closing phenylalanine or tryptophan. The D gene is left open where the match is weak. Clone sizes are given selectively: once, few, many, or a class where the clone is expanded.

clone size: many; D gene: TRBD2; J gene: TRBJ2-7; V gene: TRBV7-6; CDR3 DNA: TGTGCCAGCAGCCCCTCACTAGCGACGGGCTACGAGCAGTACTTC; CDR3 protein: CASSPSLATGYEQYF
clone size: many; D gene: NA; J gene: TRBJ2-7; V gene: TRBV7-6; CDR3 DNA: TGTGCCAGCAGCTTAGGGTCCGGGGGTTCCGGCTACGAGCAGTACTTC; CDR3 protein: CASSLGSGGSGYEQYF
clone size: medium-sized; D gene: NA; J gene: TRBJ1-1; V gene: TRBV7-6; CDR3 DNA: TGTGCCAGCAGCCCCGCGGTTGCGGGGGGCGGCACTGAAGCTTTCTTT; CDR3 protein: CASSPAVAGGGTEAFF
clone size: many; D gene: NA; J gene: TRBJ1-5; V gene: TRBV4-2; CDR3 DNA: TGTGCCAGCAGCCAAGATCGGGTTCAGCCCCAGCATTTT; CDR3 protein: CASSQDRVQPQHF
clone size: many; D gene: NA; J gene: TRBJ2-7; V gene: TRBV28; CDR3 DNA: TGTGCCAGCACCACAGGGCGGACCCAATACGAGCAGTACTTC; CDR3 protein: CASTTGRTQYEQYF
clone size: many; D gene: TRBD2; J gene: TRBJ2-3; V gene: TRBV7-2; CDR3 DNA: TGTGCCAGCAGCTTATCCGCGGGAGCTGGAGATACGCAGTATTTT; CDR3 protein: CASSLSAGAGDTQYF
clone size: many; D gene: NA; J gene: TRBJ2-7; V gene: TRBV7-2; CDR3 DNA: TGTGCCAGCAGCTTAGTCTCCTACGGGTCCGAGCAGTACTTC; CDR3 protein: CASSLVSYGSEQYF
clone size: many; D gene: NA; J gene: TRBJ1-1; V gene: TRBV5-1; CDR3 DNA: TGCGCCAGCAGCCTAATCCCGACAGGCATGAACACTGAAGCTTTCTTT; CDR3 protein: CASSLIPTGMNTEAFF
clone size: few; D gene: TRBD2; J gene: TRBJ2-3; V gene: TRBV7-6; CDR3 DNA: TGTGCCAGCAGCGCACTAGCGGGGGGGCTAACAGATACGCAGTATTTT; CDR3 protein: CASSALAGGLTDTQYF
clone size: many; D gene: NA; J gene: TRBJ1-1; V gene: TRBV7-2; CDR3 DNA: TGTGCCAGCAGCCCATACCTGAACACTGAAGCTTTCTTT; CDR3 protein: CASSPYLNTEAFF
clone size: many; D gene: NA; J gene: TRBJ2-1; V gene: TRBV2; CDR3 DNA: TGTGCCAGCAGTGTCCAGAGTTTCTCCTACAATGAGCAGTTCTTC; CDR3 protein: CASSVQSFSYNEQFF
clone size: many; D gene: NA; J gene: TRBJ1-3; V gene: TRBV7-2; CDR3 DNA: TGTGCCAGCAGCTTAGGTCAGGCCCCTGGAAACACCATATATTTT; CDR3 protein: CASSLGQAPGNTIYF
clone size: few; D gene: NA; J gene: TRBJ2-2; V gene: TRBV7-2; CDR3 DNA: TGTGCCAGCAGTTTCTACAGACGCGACACCGGGGAGCTGTTTTTT; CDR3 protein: CASSFYRRDTGELFF
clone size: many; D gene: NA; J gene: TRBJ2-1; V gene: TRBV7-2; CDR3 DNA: TGTGCCAGCAGCTTAGGAACAGGAGCTGAGCAGTTCTTC; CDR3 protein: CASSLGTGAEQFF
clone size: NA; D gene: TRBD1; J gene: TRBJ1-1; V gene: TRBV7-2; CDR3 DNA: TGTGCCAGCAGCTTACCCACAGGGGGCACTGAAGCTTTCTTT; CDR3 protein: CASSLPTGGTEAFF
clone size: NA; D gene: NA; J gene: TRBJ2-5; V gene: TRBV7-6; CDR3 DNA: TGTGCCAGCAGCTTAGGGCTGGAGACCCAGTACTTC; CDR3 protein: CASSLGLETQYF
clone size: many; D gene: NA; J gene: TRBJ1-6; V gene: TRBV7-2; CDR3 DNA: TGTGCCAGCAGCCGTAGCCCCCTTAATAATTCACCCCTCCACTTT; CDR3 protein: CASSRSPLNNSPLHF
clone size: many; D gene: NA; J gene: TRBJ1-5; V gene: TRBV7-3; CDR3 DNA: TGTGCCAGCAGCCCACCTGCGAAGGATCAGCCCCAGCATTTT; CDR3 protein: CASSPPAKDQPQHF
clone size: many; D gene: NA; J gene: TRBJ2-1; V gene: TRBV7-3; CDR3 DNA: TGTGCCAGCAGCCTTTATGGGGGGAGCTCCTACAATGAGCAGTTCTTC; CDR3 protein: CASSLYGGSSYNEQFF
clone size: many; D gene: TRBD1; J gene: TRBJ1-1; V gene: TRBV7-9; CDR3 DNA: TGTGCCAGCAGCTCACAGGGGAATGGGGAAGCTTTCTTT; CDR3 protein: CASSSQGNGEAFF
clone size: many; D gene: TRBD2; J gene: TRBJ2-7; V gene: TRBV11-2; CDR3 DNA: TGTGCCAGCAGCCCCTTAGCGGGAGCCGGCCCCCTCGAGCAGTACTTC; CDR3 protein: CASSPLAGAGPLEQYF
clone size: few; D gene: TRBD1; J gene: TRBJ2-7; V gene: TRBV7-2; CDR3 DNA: TGTGCCAGCAGCTTAGCGCCCGGGACAGCGTCCTACGAGCAGTACTTC; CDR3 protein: CASSLAPGTASYEQYF
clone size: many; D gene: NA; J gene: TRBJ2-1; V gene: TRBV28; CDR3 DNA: TGTGCCAGCAGTTCCCCCGACAGCCGCTCCTACAATGAGCAGTTCTTC; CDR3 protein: CASSSPDSRSYNEQFF
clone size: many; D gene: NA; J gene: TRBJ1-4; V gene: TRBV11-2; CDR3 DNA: TGTGCCAGCAGCTCGGAACGGGGTGAAAAACTGTTTTTT; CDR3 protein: CASSSERGEKLFF
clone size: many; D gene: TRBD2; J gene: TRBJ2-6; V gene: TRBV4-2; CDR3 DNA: TGTGCCAGCAGCCAAGAAGCGGGAGCAACGGGGGCCAACGTCCTGACTTTC; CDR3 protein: CASSQEAGATGANVLTF
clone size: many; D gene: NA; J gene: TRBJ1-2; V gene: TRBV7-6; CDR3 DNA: TGTGCCAGCAGCTTAGGGGTCAACTATGGCTACACCTTC; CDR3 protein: CASSLGVNYGYTF
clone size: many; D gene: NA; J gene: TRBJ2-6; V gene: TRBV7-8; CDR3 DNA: TGTGCCAGCAGCCCCTATCAGGGCTCTGGGGCCAACGTCCTGACTTTC; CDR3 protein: CASSPYQGSGANVLTF
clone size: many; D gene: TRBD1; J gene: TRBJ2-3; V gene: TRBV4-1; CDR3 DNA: TGCGCCAGCAGCCAAGGAGGGGGCTGGGCAGATACGCAGTATTTT; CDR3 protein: CASSQGGGWADTQYF
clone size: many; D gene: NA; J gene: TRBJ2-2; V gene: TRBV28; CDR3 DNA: TGTGCCAGCAGCCCCTTTTTCGGGGAGCTGTTTTTT; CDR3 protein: CASSPFFGELFF
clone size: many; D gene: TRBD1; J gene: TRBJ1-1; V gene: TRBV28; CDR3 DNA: TGTGCCAGCAGTTCGACAGGGGCGCACCCTGAAGCTTTCTTT; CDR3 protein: CASSSTGAHPEAFF
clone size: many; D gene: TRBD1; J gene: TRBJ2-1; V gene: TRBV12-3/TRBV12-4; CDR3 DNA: TGTGCCAGCAGTTTAGCTACCGGGACAGGACCGAACAATGAGCAGTTCTTC; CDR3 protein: CASSLATGTGPNNEQFF
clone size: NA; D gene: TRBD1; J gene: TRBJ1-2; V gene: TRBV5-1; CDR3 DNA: TGCGCCAGCAGCCTAGGACAGGAAAAGAACTATGGCTACACCTTC; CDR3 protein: CASSLGQEKNYGYTF
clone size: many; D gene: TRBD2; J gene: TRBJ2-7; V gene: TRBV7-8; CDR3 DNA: TGTGCCAGCAGCTCCACGGGACTAGCAGACGAGCAGTACTTC; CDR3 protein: CASSSTGLADEQYF
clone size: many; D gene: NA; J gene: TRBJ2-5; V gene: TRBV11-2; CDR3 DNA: TGTGCCAGCAGCTTAGATCTTGGGGGGACCGAGACCCAGTACTTC; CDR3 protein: CASSLDLGGTETQYF
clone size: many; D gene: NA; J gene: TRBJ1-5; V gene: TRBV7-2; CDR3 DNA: TGTGCCAGCAGCTGGGCCTCGGACAGAAGCAATCAGCCCCAGCATTTT; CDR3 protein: CASSWASDRSNQPQHF
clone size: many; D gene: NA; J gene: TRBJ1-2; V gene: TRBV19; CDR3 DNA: TGTGCCAGTAGGGGGCCTGGACACTATGGCTACACCTTC; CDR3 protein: CASRGPGHYGYTF
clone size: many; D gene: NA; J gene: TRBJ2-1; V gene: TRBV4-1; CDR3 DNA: TGCGCCAGCCTGGGACTTAGCAATGAGCAGTTCTTC; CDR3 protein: CASLGLSNEQFF
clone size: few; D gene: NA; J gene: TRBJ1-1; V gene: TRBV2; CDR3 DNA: TGTGCCAGCAGTGAAGCTACAGGATGGAACACTGAAGCTTTCTTT; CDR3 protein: CASSEATGWNTEAFF
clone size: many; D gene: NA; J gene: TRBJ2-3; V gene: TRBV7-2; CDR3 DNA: TGTGCCAGCAGATGGACTAGCACAGATACGCAGTATTTT; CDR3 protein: CASRWTSTDTQYF
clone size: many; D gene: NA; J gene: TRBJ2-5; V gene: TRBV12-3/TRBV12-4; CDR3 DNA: TGTGCCAGCAGGCAACAGGGAAGAGAGACCCAGTACTTC; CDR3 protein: CASRQQGRETQYF
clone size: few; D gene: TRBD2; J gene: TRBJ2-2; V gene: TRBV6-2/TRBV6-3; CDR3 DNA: TGTGCCCGCGGACTAGCGGGGAACACCGGGGAGCTGTTTTTT; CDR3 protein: CARGLAGNTGELFF
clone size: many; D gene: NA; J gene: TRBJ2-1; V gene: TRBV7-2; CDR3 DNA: TGTGCCAGCAGCTTTCAGGAGCCCGAGCAGTTCTTC; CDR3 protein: CASSFQEPEQFF
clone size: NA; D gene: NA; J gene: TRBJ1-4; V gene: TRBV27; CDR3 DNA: TGTGCCAGCAGTTTAGAGGGGCGGGGTGAAAAACTGTTTTTT; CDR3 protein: CASSLEGRGEKLFF
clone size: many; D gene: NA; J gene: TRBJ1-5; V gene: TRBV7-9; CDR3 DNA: TGTGCCAGCAGCGTCTTGGAGCAGCCCCAGCATTTT; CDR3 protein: CASSVLEQPQHF